The rows below give T cell receptor beta chains drawn from one sample of a study of CD8 T cells in ankylosing spondylitis. TCRdb independently ran MiXCR on the 5' RACE reads; one entry per CDR3 protein. This sample has nearly 350,000 distinct CDR3 sequences, with about 15% found just once. The sequenced sample consisted of blood, either unsorted or a sorted T cell fraction (not recorded which). Source of these receptors: a male donor with ankylosing spondylitis or in good health (not recorded which). CDR3s include the opening cysteine and the closing phenylalanine or tryptophan. Each record gives: D gene, V gene, J gene, clone size, CDR3 DNA, CDR3 protein. A D gene is named only where the DNA matches it firmly. The listing skips clone size in some rows; elsewhere it reads once, few, many or a size class.

>TRBD2|TRBV15|TRBJ2-7|.
TGTGCCACCAGCAGCCTACTAGCGGGAGTAGCGGAGCAGTACTTC
CATSSLLAGVAEQYF
>.|TRBV4-2|TRBJ2-7|.
TGTGCCAGCAGCCAAGTTTACCGGGGGAGCTCCTACGAGCAGTACTTC
CASSQVYRGSSYEQYF
>.|TRBV2|TRBJ1-1|.
TGTGCCAGCCGGACGGCCACTGAAGCTTTCTTT
CASRTATEAFF
>.|TRBV5-1|TRBJ2-4|few
TGCGCCAGCAGCTTGGAGGCGGGGGCGATAGCCAAAAACATTCAGTACTTC
CASSLEAGAIAKNIQYF
>.|TRBV5-1|TRBJ2-7|.
TGCGCCAGCAGCTTGGGACCGGGACCCTCGCGGGAGCAGTACTTC
CASSLGPGPSREQYF
>.|TRBV5-5|TRBJ2-3|few
TGTGCCAGCAGCAGCCTTGGAGGGAATACGCAGTATTTT
CASSSLGGNTQYF
>.|TRBV29-1|TRBJ1-2|few
TGCAGCGTTTTAACAGACACCTATGGCTACACCTTC
CSVLTDTYGYTF
>TRBD1|TRBV9|TRBJ2-2|.
TGTGCCAGCAGCTTCCGGACAGGGGGCAACACCGGGGAGCTGTTTTTT
CASSFRTGGNTGELFF
>TRBD2|TRBV7-2|TRBJ2-2|.
TGTGCCAGCAGCTCCACCGGGACTAGCAAATCCCACGGGGAGCTGTTTTTT
CASSSTGTSKSHGELFF
>TRBD2|TRBV10-3|TRBJ2-3|.
TGTGCCATCAGTGCGCGGACTAGCTCTCTCACAGATACGCAGTATTTT
CAISARTSSLTDTQYF
>.|TRBV7-9|TRBJ2-7|.
TGTGCCAGCAGCCCCGGGACCGACTCCTACGAGCAGTACTTC
CASSPGTDSYEQYF
>TRBD2|TRBV5-6|TRBJ2-1|few
TGTGCCAGCAGCTCCTCGACTAGCGGGTTGGACAATGAGCAGTTCTTC
CASSSSTSGLDNEQFF
>.|TRBV3-1|TRBJ2-7|few
TGTGCCAGCAGCCAAGCGGCCCAGCGGACCTACGAGCAGTACTTC
CASSQAAQRTYEQYF
>TRBD2|TRBV5-1|TRBJ2-1|many
TGCGCCAGCAGCCTGGGAGCGGGGCCGTACAATGAGCAGTTCTTC
CASSLGAGPYNEQFF
>.|TRBV21-1|TRBJ2-7|.
TGTGCCAGCATCATCGAGAGGGTTGACTACGAGCAGTACTTC
CASIIERVDYEQYF
>TRBD1|TRBV9|TRBJ2-7|.
TGTGCCAGCAGCGTAGCCCCGGGACAGGGGGCTTACGAGCAGTACTTC
CASSVAPGQGAYEQYF
>TRBD1|TRBV5-1|TRBJ1-4|.
TGCGCCAGCAGCTTGGATTCGACAGGGGTTAATGAAAAACTGTTTTTT
CASSLDSTGVNEKLFF
>.|TRBV20-1|TRBJ2-1|few
TGCAGTGCTAGAGGGCCCCTCCCCCTGACTTACAATGAGCAGTTCTTC
CSARGPLPLTYNEQFF
>TRBD1|TRBV5-5|TRBJ2-5|few
TGTGCCAGCATCGTAGGGGGCTTGGAAGAGACCCAGTACTTC
CASIVGGLEETQYF
>TRBD1|TRBV12-3/TRBV12-4|TRBJ2-1|.
TGTGCCAGCAGACCAGACAGGGGGCTTACGAGTGAGCAGTTCTTC
CASRPDRGLTSEQFF
>.|TRBV7-9|TRBJ2-7|few
TGTGCCAGCAGCCCTGACTTCTGGGAGCAGTACTTC
CASSPDFWEQYF
>TRBD1|TRBV5-1|TRBJ2-1|few
TGCGCCAGCAGCTTGGAGGGGGCGAATGAGCAGTTCTTC
CASSLEGANEQFF
>.|TRBV20-1|TRBJ1-1|.
TGCAGTGCCACGCCAGCGGGGTCGGTGAACACTGAAGCTTTCTTT
CSATPAGSVNTEAFF
>.|TRBV20-1|TRBJ2-3|few
TGCAGTGCTAGCCCGACAGATACGCAGTATTTT
CSASPTDTQYF
>.|TRBV3-1|TRBJ2-7|once
TGTGCCAGCAGCCAAGCCAGGTACGAGCAGTACTTC
CASSQARYEQYF
>TRBD1|TRBV15|TRBJ2-7|.
TGTGCCACCAGCGGGTATCCGGGACAGTTCTCCTACGAGCAGTACTTC
CATSGYPGQFSYEQYF
>.|TRBV20-1|TRBJ1-1|few
TGCAGTGCTAGAGATGCGACGGTTAACACTGAAGCTTTCTTT
CSARDATVNTEAFF
>.|TRBV9|TRBJ2-5|.
TGTGCCAGCAGCCCCCCTTTGGGCCGAGCGTTAGAGACCCAGTACTTC
CASSPPLGRALETQYF
>.|TRBV7-2|TRBJ2-7|.
TGTGCCAGCAGCTTTGGACAGCGAGGGTTCTACGAGCAGTACTTC
CASSFGQRGFYEQYF
>TRBD2|TRBV10-3|TRBJ2-1|many
TGTGCCACAGCTAAGGGCGGGGGCTACAATGAGCAGTTCTTC
CATAKGGGYNEQFF
>.|TRBV12-3/TRBV12-4|TRBJ1-1|.
TGTGCCAGCCGCTCTCGGGAGGGAACTGAAGCTTTCTTT
CASRSREGTEAFF
>.|TRBV10-3|TRBJ2-3|few
TGTGCCATCAGTGAGAGGCAGGAAACAGATACGCAGTATTTT
CAISERQETDTQYF
>.|TRBV29-1|TRBJ1-2|few
TGCAGCGTTGAAGGTCGCGGGGGGGATGGCTACACCTTC
CSVEGRGGDGYTF
>.|TRBV4-1|TRBJ1-2|.
TGCGCCAGCAGCCAAGATTCCCCATATGGCTGCACCTTC
CASSQDSPYGCTF
>TRBD2|TRBV3-1|TRBJ2-2|few
TGTGCCAGCAGCCAACTAGCGGGGAACACCGGGGAGCTGTTTTTT
CASSQLAGNTGELFF